This T cell receptor beta chain came from a study of CD8+CD57+ T cells in acquired aplastic anemia. This clonotype came up once. One junction end disagrees with the germline gene, perhaps due to a read error. Flow cytometry had shown expanded CD8+CD57+ cells in the patients chosen for sequencing. This CDR3 is 15 amino acids long. CDR1 and CDR2 from the germline V gene are SSHAT and FNYEAQ (reference sequence). It was genomic DNA that served as the template for profiling TCR beta VDJ and CDR3. TCRdb processed the reads anew with MiXCR; each CDR3 protein has one entry. Here the sample spans roughly 120,000 distinct CDR3 sequences, 55% to 70% being singletons.

Sequenced input: sorted CD4+, CD8+, or CD8+CD57+ T cells (not recorded which) from PBMCs. V usage is TRBV7-7 and J usage is TRBJ2-2; 7 bases match TRBD2. This TCR was sampled from a human donor with aplastic anemia. CDR3 amino acids: CASSLREGNTGELFF. The CDR3, as DNA: TGTGCTAGCAGCTTAAGGGAGGGGAACACCGGGGAGCTGTTTTTT.